This is a list of T cell receptor beta chains from one sample in a study of blood T cells in healthy people across ages. Each CDR3 protein is one row after TCRdb ran MiXCR on the 5' RACE reads. The sample comprises about 650,000 distinct CDR3 sequences, about 32% of which are singletons, and 15% rests with the top ten. Specimen: blood. The receptors were gathered from a woman aged 80 or older in good health. CDR3s include the opening cysteine and the closing phenylalanine or tryptophan. D genes are given only for firm matches. Clone sizes are given selectively: once, few, many, or a class where the clone is expanded.

TRBV28	TRBJ1-2	few	TRBD1	TGTGCCAGTCCGGGACAGACAATTTATGGCTACACCTTC	CASPGQTIYGYTF
TRBV6-5	TRBJ2-5	many	TRBD2	TGTGCCAGCAGTTACGCGACTAGCACGAAAGCCCAGTACTTC	CASSYATSTKAQYF
TRBV4-2	TRBJ2-1	many	TRBD2	TGTGCCAGCAGCCCACTGATAGCGGGTCTTTCCAATGAGCAGTTCTTC	CASSPLIAGLSNEQFF
TRBV3-1	TRBJ1-2	.	TRBD1	TGTGCCAGCAGCCCCGGGACAGGTCCTTCGCTCTATGGCTACACCTTC	CASSPGTGPSLYGYTF
TRBV5-1	TRBJ1-2	many	.	TGCGCCAGCAGCCGGGAGTCGGGAGCTAACTATGGCTACACCTTC	CASSRESGANYGYTF
TRBV5-1	TRBJ2-1	many	.	TGCGCCAGCAGCTTGTACGCAGGGGGGGGGTTCAATGAGCAGTTCTTC	CASSLYAGGGFNEQFF
TRBV6-2/TRBV6-3	TRBJ2-5	.	.	TGTGCCAGCTCCAGACCCCCGGGAAGCGGAGAGACCCAGTACTTC	CASSRPPGSGETQYF
TRBV20-1	TRBJ1-1	.	.	TGCAGTGCTAGTGAGCAGGCGATGAACACTGAAGCTTTCTTT	CSASEQAMNTEAFF
TRBV4-3	TRBJ2-1	many	TRBD2	TGCGCCAGCAGCCAAGAGCCGGGAGGACACAATGAGCAGTTCTTC	CASSQEPGGHNEQFF
TRBV20-1	TRBJ2-3	.	TRBD2	TGCAGTGCAGACATTGCGGGGGGAGGAGATACGCAGTATTTT	CSADIAGGGDTQYF
TRBV27	TRBJ1-6	few	.	TGTGCCAGCAGCGGGAGGAATTCACCCCTCCACTTT	CASSGRNSPLHF